These 23 T cell receptor beta chains share one sample of origin, sequenced in a study of cytomegalovirus exposure and HLA in healthy donors. The PCR was carried out with 60 Vbeta primers and 13 Jbeta primers. Profiling relied on immunoSEQ multiplex PCR, and the TCRdb table lists in-frame clones only, not all of them. The table lists 110,000 to 150,000 clones, roughly a tenth of them singletons. The sequenced sample consisted of PBMCs. The receptors shown here come from a male donor in good health and CMV-seronegative.

The rearrangement uses TRBV15 and TRBJ2-2; D is possibly TRBD1 (5 bases). The ends were cut back, 3 bases at V and 6 bases at J, with 11 bases in the middle. CDR3 size: 14 residues. The germline CDR1 and CDR2 sequences are LNHNV and YYDKDF (reference sequence). CDR3 residues: CATSSPRESGELFF. DNA of the CDR3: TGTGCCACCAGCAGTCCCAGGGAATCCGGGGAGCTGTTTTTT.

This chain joins TRBV18 and TRBJ1-2; a possible D gene is TRBD1 (5 bases). V gave up 2 bases and J gave up 0 bases, with 7 bases separating them. The CDR3 sequence is 14 residues long. Germline V gene data show CDR1 as KGHSH and CDR2 as LQKENI. In DNA, the CDR3 is TGTGCCAGCTCACCAGACAGAGCTAACTATGGCTACACCTTC. Amino acids: CASSPDRANYGYTF.

There are a few counts of this clone. The gene calls are TRBV7-9 and TRBJ2-1, with 8 positions matching TRBD2. The CDR3 contains 16 residues. Per the germline V gene, CDR1 is SEHNR and CDR2 is FQNEAQ (reference sequence). V shed 7 bases and J 4 bases; nucleotides not matched to a gene: 12. The CDR3 DNA reads as TGTGCCAGCACCCTTAGTACCGGGAGGGCTTACAATGAGCAGTTCTTC. Protein sequence: CASTLSTGRAYNEQFF.

This clone came up a few times. The chain recombines TRBV28 with TRBJ2-1, with a tentative D call TRBD2 (5 bases). Looked up from germline, CDR1 is MDHEN and CDR2 is SYDVKM. The CDR3 has 16 amino acids. V lost 4 bases and J 4 bases, leaving 17 bases between the germline ends. In nucleotides, the CDR3 is TGTGCCAGCAGTTCATCAGGACTTCCAATTTACAATGAGCAGTTCTTC. Its protein product is CASSSSGLPIYNEQFF. The entire variable domain, with the rest obtained from reference TRBV28 and TRBJ2-1, is as follows: DVKVTQSSRYLVKRTGEKVFLECVQDMDHENMFWYRQDPGLGLRLIYFSYDVKMKEKGDIPEGYSVSREKKERFSLILESASTNQTSMYLCASSSSGLPIYNEQFFGPGTRLTVL.

This clone occurred a few times. Other DNA sequences of this sample code for an identical CDR3. This chain connects TRBV19 to TRBJ1-5; D ambiguous. Per germline, CDR1 LNHDA and CDR2 SQIVND (reference sequence). V was pared by 3 bases and J by 4 bases, with 7 bases between. The CDR3 runs 13 residues. CDR3 DNA: TGTGCCAGTAGTATGGCGGGGAATCAGCCCCAGCATTTT. Its translation is CASSMAGNQPQHF.

The rearrangement uses TRBV11-1 and TRBJ2-3; TRBD2 aligns across 12 bases. The CDR3 is made up of 16 amino acids. Germline lookup yields CDR1 SGHAT and CDR2 FQDESV (reference sequence). Trimming removed 4 bases from V and 8 bases from J; junction bases left unmatched: 10. CDR3 in amino acids: CASSYLLAGGFGTQYF. The DNA for the CDR3 is TGTGCCAGCAGCTACCTACTAGCGGGAGGATTCGGTACGCAGTATTTT.

The CDR3: CASSYSRFSYNSPLHF. The CDR3 coding sequence is TGTGCCAGCAGTTACTCGCGTTTCTCCTATAATTCACCCCTCCACTTT. The V call is TRBV6-5, the J call TRBJ1-6; D is unclear. Germline lookup yields CDR1 MNHEY and CDR2 SVGAGI. The V end was cut by 0 bases, the J end by 0 bases, with 6 bases between. CDR3 length equals 16 residues.

The chain uses TRBV28 and TRBJ2-7; 9 nucleotides line up with TRBD1. This CDR3 has 14 amino acids. Germline assignment: CDR1 MDHEN and CDR2 SYDVKM. With V trimmed by 6 bases and J by 5 bases, 8 bases remained unmatched. The DNA of the CDR3 is TGTGCCAGCAGCTCCGGGACAGGGACCCACGAGCAGTACTTC. It is translated as CASSSGTGTHEQYF.

This rearrangement joins TRBV5-1 to TRBJ2-1; D uncertain. The CDR3 is 13 residues long. V was clipped by 1 base and J by 4 bases, with 6 bases between them. The germline CDR1 and CDR2 sequences are SGHRS and YFSETQ. CDR3 amino acids: CASSLSLYNEQFF. The CDR3 DNA reads TGCGCCAGCAGCTTGTCTCTGTACAATGAGCAGTTCTTC.

This clone was recorded a few times. This chain connects TRBV6-5 to TRBJ1-2, with TRBD1 identical over 9 bases. After removal of 0 bases from V and 7 bases from J, the junction contained 6 bases not matched to a gene. The CDR3 contains 15 residues. Germline CDR1 and CDR2: MNHEY and SVGAGI. DNA for the CDR3: TGTGCCAGCAGTTACTCGAGGACAGGGGTTGTTGGCTACACCTTC. Protein sequence: CASSYSRTGVVGYTF.

This clone was seen more than once but under ten times. The chain has TRBV10-3 and TRBJ2-1, with 7 nucleotides matching TRBD2. Trimming at V came to 2 bases and at J to 7 bases, leaving 5 bases not matched to a gene. The CDR3 runs 14 residues. Germline CDR1 and CDR2: ENHRY and SYGVKD. CDR3 bases: TGTGCCATCAGTGAGGAGCGGGATAGGAATGAGCAGTTCTTC. Protein product: CAISEERDRNEQFF.

This clone has more than one count but fewer than ten. Written as DNA, the CDR3 is TGTGCCAGTAGTATAATGACTAGCGGGAGTGGGGCACATGAGCAGTTCTTC. It is translated as CASSIMTSGSGAHEQFF. The chain has TRBV19 and TRBJ2-1, with 12 bases identical to TRBD2. Per germline, CDR1 LNHDA and CDR2 SQIVND (reference sequence). This CDR3 has 17 residues. The J segment lost 8 bases and the V segment lost 2 bases, leaving 10 bases of the junction unmatched.

This clone appeared a few times. This chain uses TRBV5-1 with TRBJ2-7; maybe TRBD1 (5 bases). Trimming shortened V by 1 base and J by 6 bases, and 20 bases separated the two germline ends. This CDR3 has 16 amino acids. Germline lookup yields CDR1 SGHRS and CDR2 YFSETQ. CDR3 protein: CASSLTGSGLSGEQYF. The CDR3 nucleotides read TGCGCCAGCAGCTTGACAGGCTCTGGGCTGTCGGGCGAGCAGTACTTC. The full variable domain, with the rest looked up from reference TRBV5-1 and TRBJ2-7, is KAGVTQTPRYLIKTRGQQVTLSCSPISGHRSVSWYQQTPGQGLQFLFEYFSETQRNKGNFPGRFSGRQFSNSRSEMNVSTLELGDSALYLCASSLTGSGLSGEQYFGPGTRLTVT.

This chain connects TRBV29-1 to TRBJ1-2; D unresolved. Germline V gene sequence: CDR1 SQVTM, CDR2 ANQGSEA. This CDR3 has 13 residues. Trimming removed 4 bases at V and 3 bases at J, with 12 bases between. CDR3 DNA sequence: TGCAGCGTTGTGGACGGAGGAGACTATGGCTACACCTTC. Translation: CSVVDGGDYGYTF. Based on the CDR3 plus reference TRBV29-1 and TRBJ1-2, the full variable domain is SAVISQKPSRDICQRGTSLTIQCQVDSQVTMMFWYRQQPGQSLTLIATANQGSEATYESGFVIDKFPISRPNLTFSTLTVSNMSPEDSSIYLCSVVDGGDYGYTFGSGTRLTVV.

This clone was detected only a few times. The rearrangement links TRBV9 to TRBJ2-1; TRBD2 matches at 7 bases. There are 14 residues in the CDR3. The germline CDR1 and CDR2 sequences are SGDLS and YYNGEE. J was trimmed by 8 bases and V by 4 bases; bases with no gene match: 9. The CDR3 sequence: CASSPTTSIHEQFF. The CDR3 DNA follows: TGTGCCAGCAGCCCGACGACTAGCATCCATGAGCAGTTCTTC. Variable domain in full (rest from reference TRBV9 and TRBJ2-1): DSGVTQTPKHLITATGQRVTLRCSPRSGDLSVYWYQQSLDQGLQFLIQYYNGEERAKGNILERFSAQQFPDLHSELNLSSLELGDSALYFCASSPTTSIHEQFFGPGTRLTVL.

This clone was found a few times. V usage is TRBV19 and J usage is TRBJ2-3; TRBD2 agrees at 7 bases. J lost 4 bases, V lost 7 bases, and 11 bases had no gene match. The CDR3 is 15 amino acids. The germline V gene has CDR1 LNHDA and CDR2 SQIVND (reference sequence). The CDR3 loop reads CASKVAGVSPDTQYF. In DNA, the CDR3 is TGTGCCAGTAAGGTCGCGGGAGTGAGTCCAGATACGCAGTATTTT.

V gene TRBV4-2 combines with J gene TRBJ2-6; the D gene is possibly TRBD2 (5 bases). This CDR3 has 18 residues. Between the trimmed V and J ends, which lost 8 bases and 0 bases, there was a span of 20 bases. Germline values: CDR1 LGHNA, CDR2 YNFKEQ. The CDR3 loop is CASSRPGGQFSGANVLTF. As DNA, the CDR3 is TGTGCCAGCTCTCGACCTGGCGGGCAGTTCTCTGGGGCCAACGTCCTGACTTTC.

The chain employs TRBV5-1 and TRBJ2-5; 10 bases agree with TRBD1. The CDR3 runs 15 residues. V was clipped by 0 bases and J by 3 bases; unmatched bases: 2. CDR1 is SGHRS and CDR2 is YFSETQ in the germline V gene. The CDR3 is CASSLAGTGEETQYF. CDR3 nucleotide sequence: TGCGCCAGCAGCTTGGCCGGGACAGGGGAAGAGACCCAGTACTTC.

J is TRBJ1-5 and V is TRBV21-1. TRBV21-1 is a pseudogene segment. This CDR3 comprises 17 residues. As DNA, the CDR3 is TGTGCCACCGCTGGGGTGGACGGGGAAGAGGGCAATCAGCCCCAGCATTTT. It yields the protein CATAGVDGEEGNQPQHF.

The chain uses TRBV6-5 and TRBJ2-7; TRBD2 is a possible D gene (5 bases). The CDR3 totals 12 residues. Germline V gene lookup returns CDR1 MNHEY and CDR2 SVGAGI. The V and J ends lost 6 bases and 6 bases respectively, with 12 bases between them. CDR3 sequence: CASRSFEGEQYF. DNA of the CDR3: TGTGCCAGCAGATCCTTTGAGGGCGAGCAGTACTTC.

The DNA for the CDR3 is TGTGCCAGCAGCAAACGGGGGGGAGATACGCAGTATTTT. Translating gives CASSKRGGDTQYF. The chain combines TRBV7-2 with TRBJ2-3; 8 bases map to TRBD2. From germline, CDR1 is SGHTA and CDR2 FQGNSA. With 5 bases clipped from V and 5 bases from J, the junction kept 3 bases outside the gene matches. The CDR3 extends over 13 amino acids.

V and J are TRBV4-3 and TRBJ2-6, with 8 positions matching TRBD1. V trimming: 2 bases; J trimming: 2 bases; junction bases outside the gene matches: 8. The CDR3 sequence is 18 residues long. Per the germline V gene, CDR1 is LGHNA and CDR2 is YSLEER. The CDR3 loop reads CASSQTGGFFTGANVLTF. CDR3 nucleotide sequence: TGCGCCAGCAGCCAAACAGGGGGATTTTTTACTGGGGCCAACGTCCTGACTTTC.

This CDR3 reads CASSSRRGGGYSNQPQHF. Here the CDR3 DNA reads TGTGCCAGCAGCTCCCGAAGGGGCGGGGGTTATAGCAATCAGCCCCAGCATTTT. This chain uses TRBV7-2 with TRBJ1-5, with D perhaps matching TRBD1 (5 bases). The germline CDR1 and CDR2 sequences are SGHTA and FQGNSA. This CDR3 is 18 amino acids long. The V and J ends lost 4 bases and 0 bases respectively, with 19 bases between them.